The table lists the clone carrying this TCR beta chain with a few counts. The participants were between roughly 18 and 89 years old and came from about two dozen US areas. Which cohort a participant joined came from the clinical history participants gave. Donors in Cohort 3 counted as recovered after two negative PCRs, clearance, or symptom resolution. This entry comes from a study of blood T cell repertoires in COVID-19. CDR1 is PRHDT and CDR2 is FYEKMQ in the germline V gene (reference sequence). This CDR3 has 17 residues. Trimming took 4 bases from V and 0 from J, leaving 15 bases between them. This table comes from immunoSEQ multiplex PCR, and its TCRdb copy is limited to in-frame clones, with some not included. The sample carries a few hundred thousand clones, 80% to 90% recorded once.

The chain carries TRBV13 and TRBJ2-2, with D maybe TRBD2 (6 bases). The sequencing input was PBMCs or T cells enriched from blood (not recorded which). The receptor was derived from a man aged 30-40 years who had recovered from COVID-19. CDR3 nucleotide sequence: TGTGCCAGCAGCTCTAGGGCGGGACTGCCGAACACCGGGGAGCTGTTTTTT. Its protein is CASSSRAGLPNTGELFF.